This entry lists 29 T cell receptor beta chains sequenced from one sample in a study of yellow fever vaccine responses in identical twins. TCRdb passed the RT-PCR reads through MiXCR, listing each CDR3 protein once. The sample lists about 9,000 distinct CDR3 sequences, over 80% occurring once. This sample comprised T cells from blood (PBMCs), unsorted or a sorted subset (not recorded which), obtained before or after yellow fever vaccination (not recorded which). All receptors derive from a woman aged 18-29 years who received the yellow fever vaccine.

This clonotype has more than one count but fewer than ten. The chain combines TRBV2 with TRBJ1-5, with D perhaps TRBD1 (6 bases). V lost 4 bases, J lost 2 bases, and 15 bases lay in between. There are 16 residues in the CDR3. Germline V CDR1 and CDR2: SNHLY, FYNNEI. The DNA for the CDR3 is TGTGCCAGCAGTGCTCGGGGGGCCGTGGGCAATCAGCCCCAGCATTTT. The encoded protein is CASSARGAVGNQPQHF.

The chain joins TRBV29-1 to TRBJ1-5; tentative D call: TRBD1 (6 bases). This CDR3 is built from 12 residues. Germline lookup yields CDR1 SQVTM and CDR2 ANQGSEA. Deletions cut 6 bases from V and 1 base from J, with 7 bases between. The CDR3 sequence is CSVGASNQPQHF. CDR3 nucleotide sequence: TGCAGCGTGGGGGCGAGCAATCAGCCCCAGCATTTT.

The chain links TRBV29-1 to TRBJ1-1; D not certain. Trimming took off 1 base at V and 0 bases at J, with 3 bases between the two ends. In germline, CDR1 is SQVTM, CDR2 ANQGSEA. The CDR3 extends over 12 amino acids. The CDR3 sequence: CSVEAVNTEAFF. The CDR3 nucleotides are TGCAGCGTTGAAGCCGTGAACACTGAAGCTTTCTTT. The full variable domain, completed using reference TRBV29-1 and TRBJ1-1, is SAVISQKPSRDICQRGTSLTIQCQVDSQVTMMFWYRQQPGQSLTLIATANQGSEATYESGFVIDKFPISRPNLTFSTLTVSNMSPEDSSIYLCSVEAVNTEAFFGQGTRLTVV.

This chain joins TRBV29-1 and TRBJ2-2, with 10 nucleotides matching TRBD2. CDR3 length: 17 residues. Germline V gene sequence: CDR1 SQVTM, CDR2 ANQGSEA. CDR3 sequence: CTALLWTSGTNTGELFF. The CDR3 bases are TGCACGGCCCTCCTTTGGACTAGCGGAACGAACACCGGGGAGCTGTTTTTT.

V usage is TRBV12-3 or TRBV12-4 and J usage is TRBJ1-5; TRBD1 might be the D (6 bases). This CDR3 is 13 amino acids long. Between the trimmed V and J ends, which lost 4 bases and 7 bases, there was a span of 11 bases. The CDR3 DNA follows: TGTGCCAGCAGTTCAGGGACATGGCAGCCCCAGCATTTT. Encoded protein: CASSSGTWQPQHF.

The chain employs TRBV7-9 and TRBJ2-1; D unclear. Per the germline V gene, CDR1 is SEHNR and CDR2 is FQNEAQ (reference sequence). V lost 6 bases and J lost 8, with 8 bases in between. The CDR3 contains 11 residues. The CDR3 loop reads CASSILDEQFF. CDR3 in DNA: TGTGCCAGCAGTATCTTGGATGAGCAGTTCTTC.

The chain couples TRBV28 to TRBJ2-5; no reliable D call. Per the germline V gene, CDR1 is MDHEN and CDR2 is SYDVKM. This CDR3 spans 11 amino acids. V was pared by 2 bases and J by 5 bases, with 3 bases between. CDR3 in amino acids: CASSLRETQYF. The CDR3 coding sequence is TGTGCCAGCAGTTTAAGGGAGACCCAGTACTTC. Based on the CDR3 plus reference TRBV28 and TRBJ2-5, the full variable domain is DVKVTQSSRYLVKRTGEKVFLECVQDMDHENMFWYRQDPGLGLRLIYFSYDVKMKEKGDIPEGYSVSREKKERFSLILESASTNQTSMYLCASSLRETQYFGPGTRLLVL.

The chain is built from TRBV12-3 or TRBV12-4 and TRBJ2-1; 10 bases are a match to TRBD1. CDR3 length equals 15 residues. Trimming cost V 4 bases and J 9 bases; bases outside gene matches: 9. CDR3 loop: CASSSDRGFESEQFF. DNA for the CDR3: TGTGCCAGCAGTTCGGACAGGGGGTTCGAGAGTGAGCAGTTCTTC.

This CDR3 reads CASSYCGAGKGKHDEQYF. The DNA for the CDR3 is TGTGCCAGCAGTTACTGCGGGGCGGGAAAAGGGAAACATGACGAGCAGTACTTC. The chain has TRBV6-7 and TRBJ2-7; TRBD2 might be the D (6 bases). TRBV6-7 is known as an ORF, though its function is uncertain. The V gene lost 1 base and the J gene lost 5 bases, with 24 bases spanning the gap. The CDR3 consists of 18 residues.

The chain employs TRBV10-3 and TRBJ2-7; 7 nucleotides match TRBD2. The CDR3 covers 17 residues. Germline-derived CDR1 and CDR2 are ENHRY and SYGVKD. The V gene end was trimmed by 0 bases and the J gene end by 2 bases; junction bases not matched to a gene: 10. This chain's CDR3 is CAISESGGKKGAYEQYF. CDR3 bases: TGTGCCATCAGTGAGTCGGGAGGGAAAAAGGGAGCCTACGAGCAGTACTTC.

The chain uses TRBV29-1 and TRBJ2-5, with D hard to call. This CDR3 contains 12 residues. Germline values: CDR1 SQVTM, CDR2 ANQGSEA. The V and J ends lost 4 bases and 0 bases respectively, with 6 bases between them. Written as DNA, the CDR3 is TGCAGCGTTGCGGTCTACCAAGAGACCCAGTACTTC. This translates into CSVAVYQETQYF.

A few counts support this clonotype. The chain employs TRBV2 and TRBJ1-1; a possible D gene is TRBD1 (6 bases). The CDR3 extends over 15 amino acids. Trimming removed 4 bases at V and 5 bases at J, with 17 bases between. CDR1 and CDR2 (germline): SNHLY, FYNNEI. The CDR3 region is CASSVFGGATTEAFF. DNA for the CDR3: TGTGCCAGCAGTGTATTTGGGGGCGCGACTACTGAAGCTTTCTTT.

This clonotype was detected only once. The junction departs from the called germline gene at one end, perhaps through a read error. The CDR3 sequence is CACSRDRGNIQYF. CDR3 in DNA: TGTGCCTGCAGCCGGGACAGGGGAAACATTCAGTACTTC. The chain carries TRBV7-3 and TRBJ2-4, with 10 positions matching TRBD1. Germline V CDR1 and CDR2: SGHTA, FQGTGA. CDR3 length equals 13 residues.

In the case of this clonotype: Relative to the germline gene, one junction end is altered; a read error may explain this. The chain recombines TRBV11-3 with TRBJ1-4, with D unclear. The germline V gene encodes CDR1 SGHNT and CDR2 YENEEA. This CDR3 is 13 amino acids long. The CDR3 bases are TGTGCCAGCACCTTAGGTTGGGGTGAAAAACTGTTTTTT. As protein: CASTLGWGEKLFF.

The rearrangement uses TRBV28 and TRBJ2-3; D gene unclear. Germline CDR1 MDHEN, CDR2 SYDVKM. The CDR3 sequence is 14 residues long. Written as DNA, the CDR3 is TGTGCTTGCCTGAGGTCGTGGGGAACAGATACGCAGTATTTT. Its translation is CACLRSWGTDTQYF.

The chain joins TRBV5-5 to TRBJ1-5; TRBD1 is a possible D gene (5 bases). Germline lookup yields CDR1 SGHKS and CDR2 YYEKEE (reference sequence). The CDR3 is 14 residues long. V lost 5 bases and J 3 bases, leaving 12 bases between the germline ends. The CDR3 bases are TGTGCCAGCAGTCGTCTGGACAACAATCAGCCCCAGCATTTT. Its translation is CASSRLDNNQPQHF.

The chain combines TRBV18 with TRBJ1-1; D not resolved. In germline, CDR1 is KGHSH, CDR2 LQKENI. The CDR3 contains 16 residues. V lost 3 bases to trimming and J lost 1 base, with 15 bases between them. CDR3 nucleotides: TGTGCCAGCTCACCGGGTAATGTAGGCGGGAACACTGAAGCTTTCTTT. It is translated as CASSPGNVGGNTEAFF.

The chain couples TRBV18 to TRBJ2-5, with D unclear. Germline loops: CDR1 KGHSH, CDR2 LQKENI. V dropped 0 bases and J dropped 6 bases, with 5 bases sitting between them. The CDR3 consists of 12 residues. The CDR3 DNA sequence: TGTGCCAGCTCACCACCAGGACAGACCCAGTACTTC. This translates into CASSPPGQTQYF.

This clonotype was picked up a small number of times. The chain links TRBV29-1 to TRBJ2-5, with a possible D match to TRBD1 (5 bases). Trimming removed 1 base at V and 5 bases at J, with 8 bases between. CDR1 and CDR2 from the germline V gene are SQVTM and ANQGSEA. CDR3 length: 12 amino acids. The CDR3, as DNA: TGCAGCGTTGAAGGGGGCTCGGAGACCCAGTACTTC. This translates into CSVEGGSETQYF. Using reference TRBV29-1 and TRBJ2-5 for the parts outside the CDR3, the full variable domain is SAVISQKPSRDICQRGTSLTIQCQVDSQVTMMFWYRQQPGQSLTLIATANQGSEATYESGFVIDKFPISRPNLTFSTLTVSNMSPEDSSIYLCSVEGGSETQYFGPGTRLLVL.

The CDR3 here is CASSEEWLAITDTQYF. CDR3 DNA: TGTGCCAGCAGTGAAGAATGGTTGGCCATCACAGATACGCAGTATTTT. V gene TRBV6-1 combines with J gene TRBJ2-3, with D unresolved. Germline loops: CDR1 MNHNS, CDR2 SASEGT. V lost 1 base and J lost 2, with 13 bases in between. The CDR3 is 16 residues long.

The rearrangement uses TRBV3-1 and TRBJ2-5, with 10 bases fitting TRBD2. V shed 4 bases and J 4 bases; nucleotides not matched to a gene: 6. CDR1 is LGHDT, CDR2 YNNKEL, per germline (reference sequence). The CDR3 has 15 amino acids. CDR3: CASSPQRGGVETQYF. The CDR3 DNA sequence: TGTGCCAGCAGCCCCCAGCGGGGGGGCGTAGAGACCCAGTACTTC.

CDR3 loop: CASSGDRVGYNEQFF. CDR3 sequence (DNA): TGTGCCAGCAGTGGGGACAGGGTGGGCTACAATGAGCAGTTCTTC. The V call is TRBV6-1, the J call TRBJ2-1, with 9 bases identical to TRBD1. Trimming cost V 4 bases and J 3 bases; bases outside gene matches: 4. The CDR3 runs to 15 residues. Germline V gene lookup returns CDR1 MNHNS and CDR2 SASEGT.

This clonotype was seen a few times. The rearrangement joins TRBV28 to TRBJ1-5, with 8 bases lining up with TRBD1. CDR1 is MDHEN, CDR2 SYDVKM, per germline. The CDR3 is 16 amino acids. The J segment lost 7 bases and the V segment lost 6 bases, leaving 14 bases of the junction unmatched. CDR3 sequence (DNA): TGTGCCAGCAGCTCAAGGACAGGGTCGGTTGGGCAGCCCCAGCATTTT. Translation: CASSSRTGSVGQPQHF.

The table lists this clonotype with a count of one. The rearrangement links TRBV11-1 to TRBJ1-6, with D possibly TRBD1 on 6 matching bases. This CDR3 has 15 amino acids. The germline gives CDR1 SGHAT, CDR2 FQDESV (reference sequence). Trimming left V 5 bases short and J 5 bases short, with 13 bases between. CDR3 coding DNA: TGTGCCAGCAGCCAACAGGGTTTGGATAATTCACCCCTCCACTTT. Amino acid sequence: CASSQQGLDNSPLHF.

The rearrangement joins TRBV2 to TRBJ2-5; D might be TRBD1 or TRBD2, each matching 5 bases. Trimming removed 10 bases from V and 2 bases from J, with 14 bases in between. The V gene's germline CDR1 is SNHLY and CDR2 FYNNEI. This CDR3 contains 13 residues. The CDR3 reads CATTRGRQETQYF. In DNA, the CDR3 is TGTGCCACCACTAGGGGACGGCAAGAGACCCAGTACTTC.

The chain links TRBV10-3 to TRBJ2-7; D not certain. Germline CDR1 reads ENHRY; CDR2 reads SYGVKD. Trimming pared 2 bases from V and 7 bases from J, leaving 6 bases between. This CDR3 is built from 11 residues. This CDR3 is CAISEGYEQYV. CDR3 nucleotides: TGTGCCATCAGTGAGGGTTATGAGCAGTACGTC.

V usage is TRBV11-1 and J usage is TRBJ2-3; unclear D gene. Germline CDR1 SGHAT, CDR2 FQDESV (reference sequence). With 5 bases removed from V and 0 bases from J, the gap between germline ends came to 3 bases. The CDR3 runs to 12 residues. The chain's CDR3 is CASSISTDTQYF. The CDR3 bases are TGTGCCAGCAGCATTAGCACAGATACGCAGTATTTT.

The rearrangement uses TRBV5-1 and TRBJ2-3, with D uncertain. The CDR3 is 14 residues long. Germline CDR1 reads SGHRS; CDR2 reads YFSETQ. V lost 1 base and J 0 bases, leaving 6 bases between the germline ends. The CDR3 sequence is CASSLSISTDTQYF. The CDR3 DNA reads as TGCGCCAGCAGCTTGAGTATTAGCACAGATACGCAGTATTTT.

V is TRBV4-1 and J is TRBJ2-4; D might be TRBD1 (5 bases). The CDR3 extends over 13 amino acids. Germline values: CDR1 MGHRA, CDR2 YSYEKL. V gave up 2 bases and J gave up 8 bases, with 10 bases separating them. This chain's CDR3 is CASSQRGTDIQYF. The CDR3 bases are TGCGCCAGCAGCCAAAGGGGCACGGACATTCAGTACTTC.